This passage covers 9 T cell receptor beta chains from one sample sequenced in a study of follicular helper T cells after annual influenza vaccination. Using immunoSEQ multiplex PCR, the repertoire was profiled, and TCRdb retains in-frame clones only, with some absent. The table includes 26,000 or so clones, 70% to 90% detected once. Time point given: 2014-2015 season, pre-vaccination. The sample here was CXCR5+ CD38- circulating T follicular helper cells from blood, taken on the day of influenza vaccination. The subset: circulating Tfh, non-naive CD4+CXCR5+PD-1+ (ICOS+CD38+ or ICOS-CD38-). The receptors derive from an adult who received the influenza vaccine.

This clone was counted a single time. The rearrangement uses TRBV2 and TRBJ2-5, with 8 bases identical to TRBD1. This CDR3 has 14 amino acids. Germline V gives CDR1 SNHLY, CDR2 FYNNEI. The V gene end was trimmed by 8 bases and the J gene end by 5 bases; junction bases not matched to a gene: 10. CDR3 sequence: CASAPTGAKETQYF. CDR3 in DNA: TGTGCCAGCGCTCCGACAGGGGCTAAGGAGACCCAGTACTTC.

This clone was seen once. The chain couples TRBV7-9 to TRBJ2-5; D perhaps matches TRBD2 (6 bases). V gave up 1 base and J gave up 5 bases, with 11 bases separating them. The CDR3 covers 14 residues. Germline values: CDR1 SEHNR, CDR2 FQNEAQ (reference sequence). In DNA, the CDR3 is TGTGCCAGCAGCTTAGACGGGGGTGTGGAGACCCAGTACTTC. Its translation: CASSLDGGVETQYF.

This clone was observed a single time. This chain uses TRBV5-6 with TRBJ2-3; 10 positions agree with TRBD2. Trimming cost V 2 bases and J 6 bases; bases outside gene matches: 3. The CDR3 runs 14 residues. CDR1 and CDR2 from the germline V gene are SGHDT and YYEEEE. As DNA, the CDR3 is TGTGCCAGCAGCTTCGGGACTAGCGTTGATACGCAGTATTTT. Translating it yields CASSFGTSVDTQYF.

The chain combines TRBV7-2 with TRBJ1-1; 8 bases align to TRBD1. The germline gives CDR1 SGHTA, CDR2 FQGNSA. The CDR3 extends over 16 amino acids. V gave up 5 bases and J gave up 0 bases; unmatched junction bases: 8. DNA of the CDR3: TGTGCCAGCAGCCCAGGACGGACAGGGATGAACACTGAAGCTTTCTTT. It specifies CASSPGRTGMNTEAFF. The full variable domain, rest sourced from reference TRBV7-2 and TRBJ1-1, is GAGVSQSPSNKVTEKGKDVELRCDPISGHTALYWYRQSLGQGLEFLIYFQGNSAPDKSGLPSDRFSAERTGGSVSTLTIQRTQQEDSAVYLCASSPGRTGMNTEAFFGQGTRLTVV.

The V call is TRBV9, the J call TRBJ2-2; the match to TRBD2 covers 7 bases. The J segment lost 4 bases and the V segment lost 4 bases, leaving 7 bases of the junction unmatched. CDR1 SGDLS and CDR2 YYNGEE come from the germline V gene. This CDR3 region has 15 residues. In nucleotides, the CDR3 is TGTGCCAGCAGCTCCTGGGGGGGGATCACCGGGGAGCTGTTTTTT. Its protein product is CASSSWGGITGELFF.

The J gene is TRBJ1-3, the V gene TRBV9; D possibly corresponds to TRBD1 (6 bases). V lost 3 bases and J lost 4, with 14 bases in between. CDR3 length: 15 amino acids. Germline loops: CDR1 SGDLS, CDR2 YYNGEE. The CDR3 region has the DNA TGTGCCAGCAGCGCCCGACCAGGGGCCGGAAACACCATATATTTT. This encodes CASSARPGAGNTIYF.

The V gene is TRBV11-1, the J gene TRBJ2-3; TRBD2 agrees at 11 bases. The CDR3 totals 16 residues. The trim removed 3 bases at V and 3 bases at J, leaving 5 bases unmatched. The V gene's germline CDR1 is SGHAT and CDR2 FQDESV (reference sequence). The CDR3 coding sequence is TGTGCCAGCAGCTTTAGCGGGAGGGCGGTTACAGATACGCAGTATTTT. Its translation is CASSFSGRAVTDTQYF.

A single count supports this clone. The genes are TRBV7-9 and TRBJ1-3; 10 nucleotides line up with TRBD1. This CDR3 contains 19 residues. Germline assignment: CDR1 SEHNR and CDR2 FQNEAQ (reference sequence). V lost 5 bases and J lost 2; bases outside the gene matches: 15. The CDR3 here is CASSLGTGAIQVTGNTIYF. The CDR3, as DNA: TGTGCCAGCAGCCTCGGGACAGGGGCGATACAAGTAACTGGAAACACCATATATTTT.

J is TRBJ2-3 and V is TRBV4-2, with 13 positions matching TRBD2. The CDR3 has 17 amino acids. Germline loops: CDR1 LGHNA, CDR2 YNFKEQ. Losses at the gene ends were 4 bases for V and 5 bases for J; bases not matched to a gene: 9. The DNA of the CDR3 is TGTGCCAGCAGCCTAAGGACTAGCGGGGGTGAACAAGATACGCAGTATTTT. Its translation: CASSLRTSGGEQDTQYF.